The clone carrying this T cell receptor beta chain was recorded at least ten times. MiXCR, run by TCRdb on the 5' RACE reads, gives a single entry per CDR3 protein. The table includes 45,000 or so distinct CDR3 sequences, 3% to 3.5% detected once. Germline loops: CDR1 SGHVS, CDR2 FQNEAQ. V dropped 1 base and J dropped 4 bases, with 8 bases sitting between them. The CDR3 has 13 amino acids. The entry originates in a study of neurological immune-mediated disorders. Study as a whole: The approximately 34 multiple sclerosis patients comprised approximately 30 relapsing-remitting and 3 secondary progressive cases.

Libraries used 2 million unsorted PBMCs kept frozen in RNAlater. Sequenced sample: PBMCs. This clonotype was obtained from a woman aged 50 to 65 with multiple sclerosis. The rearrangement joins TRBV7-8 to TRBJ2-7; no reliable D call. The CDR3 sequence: CASSLELVYEQYF. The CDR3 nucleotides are TGTGCCAGCAGCTTAGAGCTTGTATACGAGCAGTACTTC.